This T cell receptor (beta chain) originates from a study of blood T cell repertoires in COVID-19. Study background: Sites in the United States, Italy and Spain provided acute and convalescent COVID-19 samples. Sample material is recorded as cDNA or gDNA derived from T cells, B-cell-depleted T cells, or PBMCs.

The protocol was immunoSEQ multiplex PCR, while the TCRdb copy is restricted to in-frame clones and leaves out a portion. The table lists about 71,000 clones, around 83% of them singletons. Sample: peripheral blood. The TCR originated in a man in his 70s with acute or convalescent COVID-19.

The CDR3 bases are TGTGCCAGTAGTACTACTAGCGGTTTAAGCACAGATACGCAGTATTTT. It yields the protein CASSTTSGLSTDTQYF. The gene calls are TRBV19 and TRBJ2-3, with 8 bases aligning to TRBD2. There are 16 residues in the CDR3. The germline V gene has CDR1 LNHDA and CDR2 SQIVND (reference sequence). Trimming at V came to 4 bases and at J to 0 bases, leaving 6 bases not matched to a gene.